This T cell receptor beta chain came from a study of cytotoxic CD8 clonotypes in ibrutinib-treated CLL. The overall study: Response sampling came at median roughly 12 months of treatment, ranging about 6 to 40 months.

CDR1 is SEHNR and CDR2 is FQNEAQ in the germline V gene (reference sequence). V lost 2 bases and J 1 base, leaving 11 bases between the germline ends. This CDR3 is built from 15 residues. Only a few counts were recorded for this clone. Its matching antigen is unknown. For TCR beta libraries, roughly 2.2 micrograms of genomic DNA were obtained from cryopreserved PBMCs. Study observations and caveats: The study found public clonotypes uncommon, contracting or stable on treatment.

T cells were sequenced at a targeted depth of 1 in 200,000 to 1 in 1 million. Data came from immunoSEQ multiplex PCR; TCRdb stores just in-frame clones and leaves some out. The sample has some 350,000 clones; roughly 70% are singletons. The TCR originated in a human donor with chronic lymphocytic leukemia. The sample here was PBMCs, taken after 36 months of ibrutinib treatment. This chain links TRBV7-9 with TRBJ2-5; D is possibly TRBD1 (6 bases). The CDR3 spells CASSLLRGSQETQYF. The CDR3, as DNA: TGTGCCAGCAGCTTACTAAGGGGGTCCCAAGAGACCCAGTACTTC. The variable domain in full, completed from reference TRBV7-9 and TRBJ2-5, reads DTGVSQNPRHKITKRGQNVTFRCDPISEHNRLYWYRQTLGQGPEFLTYFQNEAQLEKSRLLSDRFSAERPKGSFSTLEIQRTEQGDSAMYLCASSLLRGSQETQYFGPGTRLLVL.